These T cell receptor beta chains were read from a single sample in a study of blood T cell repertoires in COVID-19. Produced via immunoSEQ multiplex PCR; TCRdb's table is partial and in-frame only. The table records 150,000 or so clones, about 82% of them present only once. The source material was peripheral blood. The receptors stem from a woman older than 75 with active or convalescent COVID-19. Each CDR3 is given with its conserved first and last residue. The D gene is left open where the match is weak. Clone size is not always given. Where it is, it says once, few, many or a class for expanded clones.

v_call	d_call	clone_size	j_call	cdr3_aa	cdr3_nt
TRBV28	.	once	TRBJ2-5	CASSRGWWRPETQYF	TGTGCCAGCAGTAGAGGGTGGTGGCGCCCGGAGACCCAGTACTTC
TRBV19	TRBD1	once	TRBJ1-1	CASSTRQGEAFF	TGTGCCAGTAGCACACGACAGGGTGAAGCTTTCTTT
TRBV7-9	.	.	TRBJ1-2	CASSHDGTSMGYTF	TGTGCCAGCAGCCACGACGGGACATCTATGGGCTACACCTTC
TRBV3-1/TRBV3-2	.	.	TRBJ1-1	CASSQKMNTEAFF	TGTGCCAGCAGTCAGAAAATGAACACTGAAGCTTTCTTT
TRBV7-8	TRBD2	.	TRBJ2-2	CASSLRDYPFGGELFF	TGTGCCAGCAGCTTAAGGGACTACCCCTTCGGCGGGGAGCTGTTTTTT
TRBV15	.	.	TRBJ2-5	CATSRDRRGETQYF	TGTGCCACCAGCAGAGACAGGAGGGGAGAGACCCAGTACTTC
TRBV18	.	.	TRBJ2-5	CASSPSAAQETQYF	TGTGCCAGCTCACCATCGGCGGCACAAGAGACCCAGTACTTC
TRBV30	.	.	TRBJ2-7	CAWSDFFEQYF	TGTGCCTGGAGTGACTTCTTCGAGCAGTACTTC
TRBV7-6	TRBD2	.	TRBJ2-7	CASSLRRGSSYEQYF	TGTGCCAGCAGCTTAAGGCGGGGGAGCTCCTACGAGCAGTACTTC
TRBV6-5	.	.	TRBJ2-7	CASRVLGRSYEQYF	TGTGCCAGCCGGGTCCTTGGCCGCTCCTACGAGCAGTACTTC
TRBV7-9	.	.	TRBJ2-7	CASSDGQKRDEQYF	TGTGCCAGCAGCGACGGACAGAAGCGCGACGAGCAGTACTTC
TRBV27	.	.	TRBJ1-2	CASSPSGVINYGYTF	TGTGCCAGCAGTCCATCAGGGGTTATCAACTATGGCTACACCTTC
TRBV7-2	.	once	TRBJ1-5	CASKGGSNQPQHF	TGTGCCAGCAAAGGGGGTAGCAATCAGCCCCAGCATTTT
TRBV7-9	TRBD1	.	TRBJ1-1	CASSWDRRRDTEAFF	TGTGCCAGCAGCTGGGACAGGCGAAGGGACACTGAAGCTTTCTTT
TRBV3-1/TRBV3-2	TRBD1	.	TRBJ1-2	CASSPVGQGISYGYTF	TGTGCCAGCAGCCCAGTGGGACAGGGGATTAGTTATGGCTACACCTTC
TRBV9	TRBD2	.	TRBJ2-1	CASSTRGGGYNEQFF	TGTGCCAGCAGCACGCGGGGGGGCGGATACAATGAGCAGTTCTTC
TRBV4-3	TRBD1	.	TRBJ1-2	CASSQNRGPGYTF	TGCGCCAGCAGCCAAAACAGGGGGCCTGGCTACACCTTC
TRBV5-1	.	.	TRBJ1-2	CASSSRTDYGYTF	TGCGCCAGCAGCTCCCGGACAGACTATGGCTACACCTTC
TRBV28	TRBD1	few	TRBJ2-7	CASSHSGTGAGEQYF	TGTGCCAGCAGTCATTCCGGGACAGGGGCTGGCGAGCAGTACTTC
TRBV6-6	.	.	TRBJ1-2	CASSYSSVGGGYTF	TGTGCCAGCAGTTACTCATCCGTGGGGGGAGGCTACACCTTC
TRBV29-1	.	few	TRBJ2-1	CSVCRESYNEQFF	TGCAGCGTTTGCCGGGAGTCCTACAATGAGCAGTTCTTC
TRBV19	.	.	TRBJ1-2	CASSIGGGNYGYTF	TGTGCCAGTAGTATAGGGGGGGGTAACTATGGCTACACCTTC
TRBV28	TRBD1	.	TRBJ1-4	CASSLDSRGLSNEKLFF	TGTGCCAGCAGTTTGGATTCCAGGGGGCTTTCTAATGAAAAACTGTTTTTT
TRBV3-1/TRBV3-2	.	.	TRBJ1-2	CASSQGGLAGGPGAGYTF	TGTGCCAGCAGCCAAGGCGGGCTAGCGGGGGGGCCGGGTGCGGGCTACACCTTC
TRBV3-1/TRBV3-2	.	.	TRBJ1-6	CASTGAYNSPLHF	TGTGCCAGCACCGGGGCCTATAATTCACCCCTCCACTTT
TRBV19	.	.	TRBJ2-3	CASSILGTSTDTQYF	TGTGCCAGTAGTATCCTCGGGACTAGCACAGATACGCAGTATTTT
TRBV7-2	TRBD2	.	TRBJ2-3	CASSYSGGTDTQYF	TGTGCCAGCAGCTATAGCGGGGGGACAGATACGCAGTATTTT
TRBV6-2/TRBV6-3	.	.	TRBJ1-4	CASSRQHLNEKLFF	TGTGCCAGCAGTCGACAGCACCTTAATGAAAAACTGTTTTTT
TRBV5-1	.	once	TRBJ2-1	CASSLLGNEQFF	TGCGCCAGCAGCTTGCTAGGTAATGAGCAGTTCTTC
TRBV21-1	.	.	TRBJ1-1	CASSALGGGCASNTEAFF	TGTGCCAGCAGCGCCCTAGGCGGGGGCTGTGCGTCGAACACTGAAGCTTTCTTT
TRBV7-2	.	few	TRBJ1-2	CASSPWPDRDYGYTF	TGTGCCAGCAGCCCATGGCCAGACAGAGACTATGGCTACACCTTC
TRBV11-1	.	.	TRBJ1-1	CASSLVSGVRTEAFF	TGTGCCAGCAGCTTAGTTTCAGGCGTTAGAACTGAAGCTTTCTTT
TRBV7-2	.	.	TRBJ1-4	CASSFRNEKLFF	TGTGCCAGCAGCTTCAGGAATGAAAAACTGTTTTTT
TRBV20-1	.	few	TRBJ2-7	CSASSSWSSYEQYF	TGCAGTGCTAGTTCCAGCTGGAGCTCCTACGAGCAGTACTTC
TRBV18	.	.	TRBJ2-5	CASSYAGETQYF	TGTGCCAGCTCATACGCGGGCGAGACCCAGTACTTC
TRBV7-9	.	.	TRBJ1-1	CASRLFGENTEAFF	TGTGCCAGCAGGTTATTCGGGGAGAACACTGAAGCTTTCTTT
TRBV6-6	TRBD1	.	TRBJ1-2	CASTRDSRQNNYGYTF	TGTGCCAGCACCCGGGACAGCAGACAAAATAACTATGGCTACACCTTC
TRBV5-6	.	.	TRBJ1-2	CASSLSRAYGYTF	TGTGCCAGCAGCTTGAGCAGGGCCTATGGCTACACCTTC
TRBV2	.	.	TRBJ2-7	CASRGTRGVEQYF	TGTGCCAGCAGGGGGACTCGGGGAGTCGAGCAGTACTTC
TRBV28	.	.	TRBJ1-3	CATQGLASGNTIYF	TGTGCCACCCAGGGACTCGCCTCTGGAAACACCATATATTTT
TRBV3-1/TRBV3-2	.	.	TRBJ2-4	CASSQTTGHGTKNIQYF	TGTGCCAGCAGCCAAACTACAGGGCATGGAACCAAAAACATTCAGTACTTC
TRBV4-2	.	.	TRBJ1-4	CASSQAQGNEKLFF	TGTGCCAGCAGCCAAGCTCAGGGGAATGAAAAACTGTTTTTT
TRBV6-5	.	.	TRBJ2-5	CASRATVSETQYF	TGTGCCAGCAGGGCGACAGTGTCGGAGACCCAGTACTTC
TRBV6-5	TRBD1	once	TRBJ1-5	CASSSDRASNQPQHF	TGTGCCAGCAGTAGCGACAGGGCGAGCAATCAGCCCCAGCATTTT
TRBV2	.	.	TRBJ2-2	CASRPGQNTGELFF	TGTGCCAGCAGACCGGGACAGAACACCGGGGAGCTGTTTTTT
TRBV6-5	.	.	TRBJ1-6	CASSPGTKNSPLHF	TGTGCCAGCAGTCCCGGGACAAAGAATTCACCCCTCCACTTT
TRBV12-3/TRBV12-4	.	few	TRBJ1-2	CASSGRTGYTF	TGTGCCAGCAGTGGACGGACAGGCTACACCTTC
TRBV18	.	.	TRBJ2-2	CASSPDRFNRPGGELFF	TGTGCCAGCTCACCGGACAGATTCAACCGTCCAGGCGGGGAGCTGTTTTTT